This TCR beta chain is from a study of CD8+CD57+ T cells in acquired aplastic anemia. V dropped 2 bases and J dropped 1 base, with 10 bases sitting between them. The CDR3 length is 15 residues. Germline CDR1 is SGHNT and CDR2 is YENEEA. TCR beta VDJ and CDR3 profiles were obtained from a genomic DNA template. Each CDR3 protein is one row after TCRdb ran MiXCR on the reads. The repertoire holds about 20,000 distinct CDR3 sequences, with 30% to 40% as singletons. Details on this clonotype: The antigen remains unidentified.

Whoever was chosen for sequencing had shown CD8+CD57+ cell expansion by flow cytometry. Points from the study as a whole: Sharing between patients and controls was observed for roughly 30 CD8+ CDR3 sequences. Both total CD4+ and CD8+ pools in patients were more diverse than CD8+CD57+ cells.

This receptor was obtained from a human donor with aplastic anemia. This chain uses TRBV11-3 with TRBJ2-3; maybe TRBD2 (6 bases). Sequencing was done on a sample of CD8+CD57+ T cells sorted from PBMCs. The subset was: bead-enriched CD8+CD57+ effector memory T cells from SAA patients. The CDR3 sequence is CASSLRRGGTDTQYF. DNA of the CDR3: TGTGCCAGCAGCTTAAGGAGGGGTGGCACAGATACGCAGTATTTT.